The 18 T cell receptor beta chains below all came from one sample that was sequenced in a study of post-analysis software for immune sequencing data. The TCR beta cDNA libraries carried unique molecular identifiers. Using its own MiXCR run on the PCR reads, TCRdb lists one record per CDR3 protein. The table records hundreds of thousands of distinct CDR3 sequences, about 40% of them present only once. Findings and caveats of the study: Higher frequency in patients than in controls was seen for roughly five TRBV segments, with TRBV5-6, TRBV5-1 and TRBV20-1 among them.

These TCRs' antigens remain unknown. The sample was blood. The receptor source for this set is a girl between 10 and 17 years old with multiple sclerosis.

This clonotype was observed a handful of times. J is TRBJ2-6 and V is TRBV20-1; D assignment may be TRBD1 or TRBD2 (5 bases each). This CDR3 spans 20 amino acids. Germline V gene lookup returns CDR1 DFQATT and CDR2 SNEGSKA (reference sequence). V dropped 3 bases and J dropped 0 bases, with 24 bases sitting between them. DNA for the CDR3: TGCAGTGCTAGCTCCGGAGCCGGGACCGCGTTTTACTCTGGGGCCAACGTCCTGACTTTC. It specifies CSASSGAGTAFYSGANVLTF.

Only a few counts were recorded for this clonotype. The J gene is TRBJ2-1, the V gene TRBV20-1, with a tentative D call TRBD1 (6 bases). The V end was cut by 1 base, the J end by 8 bases, with 15 bases between. CDR1 and CDR2 from the germline V gene are DFQATT and SNEGSKA (reference sequence). The CDR3 sequence is 14 residues long. The CDR3 sequence: CSARGGGIIHEQFF. The CDR3 coding sequence is TGCAGTGCTAGAGGAGGGGGTATAATTCATGAGCAGTTCTTC.

This clonotype was counted a few times. V usage is TRBV6-1 and J usage is TRBJ2-3; D call uncertain. The CDR3 runs 12 residues. V was trimmed by 5 bases and J by 7 bases, leaving 10 bases between them. In germline, CDR1 is MNHNS, CDR2 SASEGT. The CDR3 coding sequence is TGTGCCAGCAGTCCCTTAGACTATACGCAGTATTTT. Amino acids: CASSPLDYTQYF.

The chain combines TRBV29-1 with TRBJ1-1; D gene unclear. CDR3 size: 10 residues. CDR1 and CDR2 from the germline V gene are SQVTM and ANQGSEA. V lost 3 bases to trimming and J lost 8 bases, with 7 bases between them. Written as DNA, the CDR3 is TGCAGCGTTGAGACTATGGAAGCTTTCTTT. Translating gives CSVETMEAFF.

This chain uses TRBV29-1 with TRBJ1-1; 10 nucleotides align to TRBD1. This CDR3 spans 13 amino acids. V lost 7 bases, J lost 4 bases, and 6 bases stayed unmatched. Germline lookup yields CDR1 SQVTM and CDR2 ANQGSEA. The CDR3 loop is CSGGQGDSTEAFF. As DNA, the CDR3 is TGCAGCGGTGGACAGGGGGATAGCACTGAAGCTTTCTTT.

The chain joins TRBV2 to TRBJ2-4, with D hard to call. V gave up 3 bases and J gave up 13 bases, with 16 bases separating them. In germline, CDR1 is SNHLY, CDR2 FYNNEI. This CDR3 has 13 residues. The CDR3 here is CASSDSGPSSQYF. DNA for the CDR3: TGTGCCAGCAGTGATTCCGGTCCGTCATCACAGTACTTC.

This clonotype came up a few times. The chain combines TRBV5-1 with TRBJ2-7; 8 bases fit TRBD1. CDR3 length: 15 residues. Germline assignment: CDR1 SGHRS and CDR2 YFSETQ. With 4 bases clipped from V and 7 bases from J, the junction kept 13 bases outside the gene matches. The CDR3 DNA reads as TGCGCCAGCAGCCCGGAGGACAGGGCCCCCGGTGAGCAGTACTTC. It translates to CASSPEDRAPGEQYF.

This clonotype was counted a few times. This rearrangement joins TRBV12-3 or TRBV12-4 to TRBJ2-7, with D possibly being TRBD1 or TRBD2 (5 bases each). The V and J ends lost 7 bases and 6 bases respectively, with 22 bases between them. The CDR3 consists of 15 residues. Here the CDR3 DNA reads TGTGCCAGCATTTTCTCCCGGGACCCCCGAGGCGAGCAGTACTTC. It codes for CASIFSRDPRGEQYF.

This clonotype was recorded a few times. The chain couples TRBV4-1 to TRBJ2-3; 7 positions agree with TRBD2. There are 17 residues in the CDR3. Germline V lookup: CDR1 MGHRA, CDR2 YSYEKL. V shed 3 bases and J 0 bases; nucleotides not matched to a gene: 9. CDR3: CASSHTPLGGSTDTQYF. The CDR3 region has the DNA TGCGCCAGCAGCCACACTCCCCTGGGGGGGAGCACAGATACGCAGTATTTT.

In the case of this clonotype: One end of the junction is discordant with germline, which a read error may explain. The chain has TRBV5-1 and TRBJ1-2, with a tentative D call TRBD1 (6 bases). The CDR3 loop spans 14 amino acids. Germline assignment: CDR1 SGHRS and CDR2 YFSETQ. The CDR3 is CAGSPPGTSYGYTF. CDR3 DNA sequence: TGCGCCGGCAGCCCCCCCGGGACATCTTATGGCTACACCTTC.

J is TRBJ1-5 and V is TRBV11-2; no definite D call. Germline CDR1 and CDR2: SGHAT and FQNNGV. There are 16 residues in the CDR3. V gave up 2 bases and J gave up 4 bases, with 15 bases separating them. Written as DNA, the CDR3 is TGTGCCAGCAGCTTAAATGAGGGCGGTGGGAATCAGCCCCAGCATTTT. It is translated as CASSLNEGGGNQPQHF.

This rearrangement joins TRBV29-1 to TRBJ1-1; D perhaps matches TRBD1 (5 bases). Per the germline V gene, CDR1 is SQVTM and CDR2 is ANQGSEA. V was clipped by 7 bases and J by 0 bases, with 12 bases between them. The length of the CDR3 is 13 residues. CDR3 DNA sequence: TGCAGCGGGGGGAACAGAATGAACACTGAAGCTTTCTTT. Translation: CSGGNRMNTEAFF.

Only a few counts were recorded for this clonotype. This chain uses TRBV4-1 with TRBJ2-1, with 13 nucleotides matching TRBD2. The V and J ends lost 3 bases and 6 bases, in that order; junction bases with no gene match: 8. The CDR3 covers 17 residues. Germline V gene sequence: CDR1 MGHRA, CDR2 YSYEKL. CDR3 amino acids: CASSQGGLAGDGNEQFF. The CDR3 nucleotides are TGCGCCAGCAGCCAGGGTGGACTAGCGGGAGACGGCAATGAGCAGTTCTTC.

This clonotype showed up just once. This may stem from a read error, because a much larger clone lies one nucleotide away. The chain combines TRBV6-1 with TRBJ2-7; D may be TRBD1 or TRBD2 (6 bases each). Trimming removed 6 bases from V and 3 bases from J, with 15 bases in between. Germline V gene sequence: CDR1 MNHNS, CDR2 SASEGT. This CDR3 is built from 14 residues. CDR3 coding DNA: TGTGCCAGCAGCCCCCGGAAGGGGGGCTACGAGCAGTACTTC. As protein: CASSPRKGGYEQYF.

The chain joins TRBV7-6 to TRBJ2-5; 7 nucleotides match TRBD1. The CDR3 spans 15 residues. Losses at the gene ends were 5 bases for V and 1 base for J; bases not matched to a gene: 7. CDR1 SGHVS and CDR2 FNYEAQ come from the germline V gene. DNA for the CDR3: TGTGCCAGCAGCCATAGGACAGGCCCCCAAGAGACCCAGTACTTC. Translation gives CASSHRTGPQETQYF.

With regard to this clonotype: A much larger clone lies a single base off, so this may be a read error. V is TRBV4-2 and J is TRBJ2-4; 7 nucleotides line up with TRBD1. This CDR3 is 15 amino acids long. The trim removed 4 bases at V and 13 bases at J, leaving 16 bases unmatched. Germline lookup yields CDR1 LGHNA and CDR2 YNFKEQ. The CDR3 region has the DNA TGTGCCAGCAGCCGAGAGGGGGCAGGAGCCTACGGGCAGTACTTC. It encodes CASSREGAGAYGQYF.

This clonotype occurred a few times. The chain carries TRBV29-1 and TRBJ2-1; D might be TRBD1 (5 bases). Between the trimmed V and J ends, which lost 7 bases and 3 bases, there was a span of 10 bases. Germline assignment: CDR1 SQVTM and CDR2 ANQGSEA. CDR3 length: 12 residues. The CDR3 loop is CSGTDSYNEQFF. DNA for the CDR3: TGCAGCGGGACCGACAGCTACAATGAGCAGTTCTTC.

This clonotype was picked up a small number of times. The chain joins TRBV10-3 to TRBJ2-5; D gene unclear. The CDR3 is 15 residues long. Germline CDR1 reads ENHRY; CDR2 reads SYGVKD. V dropped 0 bases and J dropped 5 bases, with 13 bases sitting between them. Here the CDR3 DNA reads TGTGCCATCAGTGAGTCAAGAACTGGTCTTGAGACCCAGTACTTC. This translates into CAISESRTGLETQYF.